Listed below are T cell receptor beta chains from one sample, sequenced in a study of human T cells and chemical hapten exposure. TCRdb re-called the RACE reads through MiXCR, storing one row per CDR3 protein. The top ten clones hold over 2% of a sample with over 95,000 distinct CDR3 sequences, 9.5% to 15% of them seen once. The material was whole blood, obtained in connection with sensitization to the hapten diphenylcyclopropenone (DPC). The receptor set was obtained from a woman between 40 and 50 years old with alopecia areata. Some clones in this sample may be carry-over from other donors' samples. CDR3s include the opening cysteine and the closing phenylalanine or tryptophan. The D gene is left open where the match is weak. Only part of the rows carry a size: once, few, many, or a class if the clone is expanded.

few	NA	TRBV29-1	TRBJ2-3	TGCAGCGCGTCCCGGGACATCGGCACAGATACGCAGTATTTT	CSASRDIGTDTQYF
NA	TRBD1	TRBV6-2/TRBV6-3	TRBJ2-7	TGTGCCAGCAGTTGGGGACAGGGGGCCTACGAGCAGTACTTC	CASSWGQGAYEQYF
many	NA	TRBV12-3/TRBV12-4	TRBJ1-5	TGTGCCAGCAGTTTGGGCCAGGCCGCTAAGCCCCAGCATTTT	CASSLGQAAKPQHF
few	TRBD1	TRBV6-6	TRBJ2-7	TGTGCCAGCAGCAAACTCGCCCGGACAGGGAGTACCGAGCAGTACTTC	CASSKLARTGSTEQYF
NA	NA	TRBV29-1	TRBJ2-3	TGCAGCGTGGGCCCGACTCTAGATACGCAGTATTTT	CSVGPTLDTQYF
NA	NA	TRBV6-1	TRBJ2-7	TGTGCCAGCATTACACACGGGTTTGCCTACGAGCAGTACTTC	CASITHGFAYEQYF
NA	TRBD2	TRBV4-2	TRBJ2-1	TGTGCCAGCAGTCATGCGGGAGTCAATGAGCAGTTCTTC	CASSHAGVNEQFF
few	NA	TRBV21-1	TRBJ2-3	TGTGCCAGCAGCAAAGGTTTTGGTGCGCAGTATTTT	CASSKGFGAQYF
NA	NA	TRBV12-3/TRBV12-4	TRBJ2-2	TGTGCCAGCAGTTGGCAGCCAAACACCGGGGAGCTGTTTTTT	CASSWQPNTGELFF
NA	NA	TRBV10-3	TRBJ2-7	TGTGCCAAAGGGGGAGGGCCGTTTTGTAGTGTTTGGTACTTC	CAKGGGPFCSVWYF
NA	NA	TRBV20-1	TRBJ2-5	TGCAGTGCTAGTGCCCTTGCGAAGACCCAGTACTTC	CSASALAKTQYF
NA	TRBD2	TRBV7-9	TRBJ2-3	TGTGCCAGCTCGGTGGCTAGCGGGTCCGCAGATACGCAGTATTTT	CASSVASGSADTQYF
NA	NA	TRBV18	TRBJ2-3	TGTGCCAGCTCACCTGCACAGGGCACAGATACGCAGTATTTT	CASSPAQGTDTQYF
NA	TRBD1	TRBV7-9	TRBJ2-3	TGTGCCAGCAGATCGGACCGGGACAGGGGCACAGATACGCAGTATTTT	CASRSDRDRGTDTQYF
few	TRBD2	TRBV28	TRBJ2-6	TGTGCCAGCCGACTAGCGGGGGCCCAGAGGGCCAACGTCCTGACTTTC	CASRLAGAQRANVLTF
few	NA	TRBV4-3	TRBJ2-7	TGCGCCAGCAGCCAAGGTTTGAGCGATAGCTCCTACGAGCAGTACTTC	CASSQGLSDSSYEQYF
NA	NA	TRBV5-6	TRBJ2-1	TGTGCCAGCAGCACAGCAGGCGGGGTCTCCTACAATGAGCAGTTCTTC	CASSTAGGVSYNEQFF
many	NA	TRBV6-2/TRBV6-3	TRBJ2-7	TGTGCCAGCACCCCCCTTCGGGGTTTCTACGAGCAGTACTTC	CASTPLRGFYEQYF
NA	NA	TRBV5-8	TRBJ2-5	TGTGCCAGCAGCTTGGAGTGGACGGTACAAGAGACCCAGTACTTC	CASSLEWTVQETQYF
NA	NA	TRBV28	TRBJ2-7	TGTGCCAGCGGTAATCGGGGCTACGAGCAGTACTTC	CASGNRGYEQYF
few	NA	TRBV20-1	TRBJ2-1	TGCAGTGCTAGAGGACAGCGAAAATACAATGAGCAGTTCTTC	CSARGQRKYNEQFF
few	NA	TRBV18	TRBJ2-2	TGTGCCAGCTCACCACAAGGGGTTTCGAACACCGGGGAGCTGTTTTTT	CASSPQGVSNTGELFF
many	NA	TRBV2	TRBJ2-3	TGTGCCAGCAGGAGGGCTATCAACACAGATACGCAGTATTTT	CASRRAINTDTQYF
few	NA	TRBV5-1	TRBJ2-7	TGCGCCAGCCCCCCGGCGGGACCTGGGGTGTACGAGCAGTACTTC	CASPPAGPGVYEQYF
NA	TRBD2	TRBV7-9	TRBJ2-7	TGTGCCAGCAGCCCTAGCGGGAGCCTCGTAGGTGGGCAGTACTTC	CASSPSGSLVGGQYF
many	NA	TRBV3-1	TRBJ2-2	TGTGCCAGCAGCCAAGGGGGGAACACCGGGGAGCTGTTTTTT	CASSQGGNTGELFF
many	TRBD2	TRBV6-2/TRBV6-3	TRBJ2-1	TGTGCCAGCAGCCTCGGGACTAGCGGGAGAAAGGATGAGCAGTTCTTC	CASSLGTSGRKDEQFF
many	TRBD1	TRBV6-1	TRBJ1-5	TGTGCCAGCAGTGAAGCTACAGGGGGGCATCAGCCCCAGCATTTT	CASSEATGGHQPQHF